The 18 T cell receptor beta chains below were found in one sample sequenced in a study of cytomegalovirus exposure and HLA in healthy donors. Primers: 60 Vbeta forward and 13 Jbeta reverse. TCRdb keeps only in-frame clones here, not all; method: immunoSEQ multiplex PCR. The sample has more than 100,000 clones, around 74% seen once. Source material: PBMCs. Receptors were obtained from a man in his 60s in good health and CMV-seropositive.

This chain connects TRBV6-1 to TRBJ2-5; the match to TRBD1 covers 9 bases. Germline CDR1 is MNHNS and CDR2 is SASEGT. V was pared by 6 bases and J by 5 bases, with 10 bases of the junction left unmatched. The CDR3 totals 15 residues. The CDR3 DNA reads TGTGCCAGCAGACCCTGGACAGGGGACGGGGAGACCCAGTACTTC. It specifies CASRPWTGDGETQYF.

Only a few counts were recorded for this clone. This chain connects TRBV27 to TRBJ1-2, with D tentatively TRBD1 (5 bases). Germline values: CDR1 MNHEY, CDR2 SMNVEV (reference sequence). This CDR3 region has 13 residues. V lost 7 bases, J lost 1 base, and 10 bases lay in between. CDR3 protein: CASTAGGNYGYTF. CDR3 nucleotide sequence: TGTGCCAGCACCGCGGGGGGTAACTATGGCTACACCTTC.

CDR3 DNA: TGTGCCACCAGCACCGGGACAGGGCGGACCGGGGAGCTGTTTTTT. The encoded protein is CATSTGTGRTGELFF. The chain is built from TRBV15 and TRBJ2-2, with TRBD1 identical over 9 bases. The V segment lost 4 bases and the J segment 5 bases; nucleotides outside the gene matches: 5. Germline V gene lookup returns CDR1 LNHNV and CDR2 YYDKDF (reference sequence). This CDR3 is 15 amino acids long.

The gene calls are TRBV19 and TRBJ2-1, with D perhaps matching TRBD2 (6 bases). The CDR3 runs 16 residues. The V end was cut by 6 bases, the J end by 5 bases, with 20 bases between. From germline, CDR1 is LNHDA and CDR2 SQIVND (reference sequence). For the CDR3, the DNA is TGTGCCAGTAGGACTCCCCGACTGGGGGAGGACAATGAGCAGTTCTTC. Translated: CASRTPRLGEDNEQFF.

This chain uses TRBV28 with TRBJ1-1, with TRBD1 identical over 7 bases. CDR3 length: 15 residues. Germline CDR1 is MDHEN and CDR2 is SYDVKM. Trimming cost V 3 bases and J 5 bases; bases outside gene matches: 9. The CDR3 nucleotides read TGTGCCAGCAGTTTGCCGTCCGACAGGGTAACTGAAGCTTTCTTT. It yields the protein CASSLPSDRVTEAFF.

This chain uses TRBV9 with TRBJ1-1; D unresolved. The CDR3 totals 14 residues. The germline V and J ends were trimmed by 1 base and 11 bases, with 18 bases remaining between them. Per germline, CDR1 SGDLS and CDR2 YYNGEE. The CDR3 region has the DNA TGTGCCAGCAGCGTATTGGCGGCCCAGAGGATGGCTTTCTTT. Amino acid sequence: CASSVLAAQRMAFF.

The chain couples TRBV2 to TRBJ2-7; 8 nucleotides line up with TRBD2. The CDR3 is 12 amino acids. The trim removed 4 bases at V and 7 bases at J, leaving 3 bases unmatched. Germline V gene sequence: CDR1 SNHLY, CDR2 FYNNEI. The CDR3 DNA reads as TGTGCCAGCAGTGTTGGCGGGAGGGAGCAGTACTTC. It codes for CASSVGGREQYF.

This clone was counted a few times. The V call is TRBV7-3, the J call TRBJ2-4; 9 nucleotides agree with TRBD1. Germline loops: CDR1 SGHTA, CDR2 FQGTGA. The CDR3 has 14 residues. Trimming at V came to 4 bases and at J to 8 bases, leaving 6 bases not matched to a gene. This CDR3 is CASSSGTGSDIQYF. The CDR3, as DNA: TGTGCCAGCAGCTCCGGGACAGGGAGTGACATTCAGTACTTC.

This chain joins TRBV2 and TRBJ1-2, with 7 positions matching TRBD1. The CDR3 has 13 residues. The V gene end was trimmed by 8 bases and the J gene end by 4 bases; junction bases not matched to a gene: 7. Germline-derived CDR1 and CDR2 are SNHLY and FYNNEI. The CDR3 loop reads CASAAQGGYGYTF. Here the CDR3 DNA reads TGTGCCAGCGCAGCGCAGGGGGGCTATGGCTACACCTTC.

The J gene is TRBJ1-1, the V gene TRBV7-3; 8 bases map to TRBD1. Trimming cost V 5 bases and J 3 bases; bases outside gene matches: 5. This CDR3 is built from 14 residues. CDR1 is SGHTA and CDR2 is FQGTGA in the germline V gene. The CDR3 DNA reads as TGTGCCAGCAGCCCTACAGGGGGGGACACTGAAGCTTTCTTT. This gives the protein CASSPTGGDTEAFF. Full variable domain (rest looked up from reference TRBV7-3 and TRBJ1-1): GAGVSQTPSNKVTEKGKYVELRCDPISGHTALYWYRQSLGQGPEFLIYFQGTGAADDSGLPNDRFFAVRPEGSVSTLKIQRTERGDSAVYLCASSPTGGDTEAFFGQGTRLTVV.

This clone was seen once. The chain employs TRBV4-1 and TRBJ2-5; 10 nucleotides line up with TRBD2. The CDR3 contains 17 residues. V was pared by 0 bases and J by 2 bases, with 6 bases of the junction left unmatched. The V gene's germline CDR1 is MGHRA and CDR2 YSYEKL. DNA of the CDR3: TGCGCCAGCAGCCAAGACCTAGCGGGGGCTGGGCAAGAGACCCAGTACTTC. It specifies CASSQDLAGAGQETQYF.

The V and J genes are TRBV30 and TRBJ2-3; TRBD2 matches 12 bases. Unmatched junction bases numbered 6, after V lost 0 bases and J lost 8 bases. From germline, CDR1 is GTSNPN and CDR2 SVGIG (reference sequence). This CDR3 has 15 amino acids. DNA of the CDR3: TGTGCCTGGAGTGTAACTAGCGGGAGGATGGGTACGCAGTATTTT. It is translated as CAWSVTSGRMGTQYF.

The sample holds a few counts of this clone. The CDR3 DNA sequence: TGTGCCAGCAGCGTATCGGGGCAAGAGACCCAGTACTTC. This encodes CASSVSGQETQYF. J is TRBJ2-5 and V is TRBV9; possible D gene TRBD2, 5 bases. CDR3 size: 13 residues. Between the trimmed V and J ends, which lost 1 base and 2 bases, there was a span of 6 bases. Germline values: CDR1 SGDLS, CDR2 YYNGEE. Complete variable domain (other parts from reference TRBV9 and TRBJ2-5): DSGVTQTPKHLITATGQRVTLRCSPRSGDLSVYWYQQSLDQGLQFLIQYYNGEERAKGNILERFSAQQFPDLHSELNLSSLELGDSALYFCASSVSGQETQYFGPGTRLLVL.

V and J are TRBV19 and TRBJ1-2; 9 nucleotides align to TRBD1. This CDR3 is built from 16 residues. The trim removed 3 bases at V and 5 bases at J, leaving 10 bases unmatched. CDR1 and CDR2 from the germline V gene are LNHDA and SQIVND (reference sequence). The CDR3, as DNA: TGTGCCAGTAGTATCGAAAACAGGGGGCTCCGATATGGCTACACCTTC. Amino acid sequence: CASSIENRGLRYGYTF.

The rearrangement links TRBV4-2 to TRBJ2-4; 7 positions match TRBD1. The germline CDR1 and CDR2 sequences are LGHNA and YNFKEQ. CDR3 size: 18 residues. V lost 2 bases, J lost 2 bases, and 12 bases stayed unmatched. CDR3 amino acids: CASSQLGPRQGPKNIQYF. The DNA of the CDR3 is TGTGCCAGCAGCCAATTGGGGCCCCGACAGGGCCCCAAAAACATTCAGTACTTC.

This chain connects TRBV7-3 to TRBJ2-1, with 9 bases that match TRBD2. Trimming cost V 5 bases and J 6 bases; bases outside gene matches: 14. The V gene's germline CDR1 is SGHTA and CDR2 FQGTGA. This CDR3 contains 17 residues. This CDR3 is CASSLSGSPRLGNEQFF. DNA of the CDR3: TGTGCCAGCAGCCTTAGCGGGAGCCCCCGTTTAGGCAATGAGCAGTTCTTC.

V gene TRBV6-1 combines with J gene TRBJ2-7; tentative D call: TRBD1 (5 bases). Germline CDR1 and CDR2: MNHNS and SASEGT. The CDR3 sequence is 16 residues long. Trimming left V 1 base short and J 0 bases short, with 13 bases between. Written as DNA, the CDR3 is TGTGCCAGCAGTGAAGTGGCGGCAGGGCGCTCCTACGAGCAGTACTTC. This gives the protein CASSEVAAGRSYEQYF.

The chain combines TRBV14 with TRBJ2-1, with 7 nucleotides matching TRBD2. CDR1 is SGHDN, CDR2 FVKESK, per germline. The CDR3 contains 14 residues. V gave up 5 bases and J gave up 6 bases; unmatched junction bases: 7. Written as DNA, the CDR3 is TGTGCCAGCAGCTCCCGACTAGCATCCAATGAGCAGTTCTTC. Its protein product is CASSSRLASNEQFF.